The 21 T cell receptor beta chains presented below share a single source sample, sequenced in a study of beta chain features in type 1 diabetes (dated by TCRdb to 2016 to 2019). Library preparation employed the immunoSEQ multiplex PCR assay. The High Capacity cDNA Reverse Transcription Kit was used to reverse transcribe all of the isolated RNA, meaning that expressed TCRB transcripts were what got sequenced. What TCRdb holds here is the immuneACCESS table cut down to in-frame rearrangements. Part of the clones is not present; checked against another copy, under half of the missing clones reflect an unresolved V gene, and the others are unexplained. A total of 350,000 to 450,000 clones appear in this sample, around 13% of them only once. The ten most abundant clones make up roughly 0.035% of the sample. Sequenced sample: naive CD4+ T cells from blood. Read against the paper, the sample's cell subset or site label means: true naive CD4+ T cells. The receptors stem from a man younger than 40 in good health.

J is TRBJ2-7 and V is TRBV27, with a possible D match to TRBD2 (6 bases). Germline V CDR1 and CDR2: MNHEY, SMNVEV (reference sequence). The V and J ends lost 8 bases and 2 bases respectively, with 13 bases between them. The CDR3 consists of 13 residues. In nucleotides, the CDR3 is TGTGCCAGCGAGGGGCCGGGAGCCTACGAGCAGTACTTC. Translated: CASEGPGAYEQYF.

V and J are TRBV9 and TRBJ2-3, with 7 bases identical to TRBD2. Germline V gene lookup returns CDR1 SGDLS and CDR2 YYNGEE. Germline trimming cut 4 bases from V and 0 bases from J; bases unmatched to any gene: 8. This CDR3 region has 16 residues. This CDR3 reads CASSPTAGTSTDTQYF. The DNA for the CDR3 is TGTGCCAGCAGCCCCACAGCGGGGACTAGCACAGATACGCAGTATTTT.

This clone was detected only a few times. V usage is TRBV7-2 and J usage is TRBJ2-2; 7 bases agree with TRBD1. Germline-derived CDR1 and CDR2 are SGHTA and FQGNSA. The ends lost 4 bases at V and 0 bases at J; junction bases unmatched: 2. The CDR3 is 15 residues long. In DNA form, the CDR3 reads TGTGCCAGCAGCTCCACAGGGGCGAACACCGGGGAGCTGTTTTTT. Residues: CASSSTGANTGELFF.

This clone occurred a few times. This chain connects TRBV6-6 to TRBJ1-1; the D is unclear. With 6 bases removed from V and 4 bases from J, the gap between germline ends came to 9 bases. This CDR3 region has 12 residues. Germline-derived CDR1 and CDR2 are MNHNY and SVGAGI (reference sequence). CDR3 sequence (DNA): TGTGCCAGCAGGGACGGACGCACTGAAGCTTTCTTT. Its translation is CASRDGRTEAFF.

This clone has more than one count but fewer than ten. The chain couples TRBV7-9 to TRBJ1-5, with a possible D match to TRBD1 (5 bases). This CDR3 spans 15 amino acids. Germline assignment: CDR1 SEHNR and CDR2 FQNEAQ (reference sequence). Trimming pared 2 bases from V and 8 bases from J, leaving 16 bases between. The DNA for the CDR3 is TGTGCCAGCAGCTTAACAGGACTCCAAGGGGAGCCCCAGCATTTT. Protein: CASSLTGLQGEPQHF.

This clone was seen more than once but under ten times. The chain couples TRBV4-3 to TRBJ2-3, with D perhaps TRBD2 (5 bases). The V gene's germline CDR1 is LGHNA and CDR2 YSLEER. V was shortened by 4 bases and J by 4 bases, with 15 bases between the two germline ends. This CDR3 has 15 residues. CDR3 in amino acids: CASSPTGGSADTQYF. For the CDR3, the DNA is TGCGCCAGCAGCCCAACCGGAGGCAGCGCAGATACGCAGTATTTT.

This clone was found a few times. J is TRBJ2-1 and V is TRBV7-8; TRBD1 matches 8 bases. The germline CDR1 and CDR2 sequences are SGHVS and FQNEAQ. This CDR3 has 15 residues. With V trimmed by 5 bases and J by 4 bases, 7 bases remained unmatched. The CDR3, as DNA: TGTGCCAGCAGCCCCTACAGGGGGGTTTACAATGAGCAGTTCTTC. It specifies CASSPYRGVYNEQFF.

The chain is built from TRBV7-2 and TRBJ1-6; tentatively, D is TRBD1 (5 bases). Germline CDR1 is SGHTA and CDR2 is FQGNSA. The CDR3 has 16 amino acids. Trimming took 5 bases from V and 9 from J, leaving 20 bases between them. The CDR3 loop reads CASSPQAGRVSSPLHF. DNA of the CDR3: TGTGCCAGCAGCCCCCAGGCGGGCAGGGTTAGTTCACCCCTCCACTTT.

The chain is built from TRBV5-1 and TRBJ2-1, with no clear D. Germline CDR1 and CDR2: SGHRS and YFSETQ. CDR3 length equals 13 residues. The V end was cut by 2 bases, the J end by 6 bases, with 9 bases between. CDR3 in DNA: TGCGCCAGCAGCTTCGGACGATTCAATGAGCAGTTCTTC. Its translation: CASSFGRFNEQFF.

This clone was seen more than once but under ten times. The chain combines TRBV13 with TRBJ1-2; unclear D gene. The V end was cut by 4 bases, the J end by 4 bases, with 13 bases between. The CDR3 covers 14 residues. The V gene's germline CDR1 is PRHDT and CDR2 FYEKMQ (reference sequence). CDR3 loop: CASSSANPLYGYTF. The DNA of the CDR3 is TGTGCCAGCAGCTCGGCTAATCCCCTCTATGGCTACACCTTC.

This clone was observed a few times. The chain joins TRBV15 to TRBJ1-5, with D unclear. Germline V lookup: CDR1 LNHNV, CDR2 YYDKDF (reference sequence). The CDR3 totals 14 residues. Trimming cost V 1 base and J 4 bases, with 8 bases left between them. CDR3 DNA sequence: TGTGCCACCAGCAGAGTTCCCGGAAATCAGCCCCAGCATTTT. Translation: CATSRVPGNQPQHF.

This clone was detected only a few times. The chain combines TRBV15 with TRBJ2-7, with D unclear. The CDR3 length is 14 residues. CDR1 LNHNV and CDR2 YYDKDF come from the germline V gene (reference sequence). V shed 0 bases and J shed 3 bases, with 9 bases lying between them. CDR3 amino acids: CATSRDRVLYEQYV. For the CDR3, the DNA is TGTGCCACCAGCAGAGATCGGGTCCTCTACGAGCAGTACGTC.

The chain recombines TRBV10-3 with TRBJ1-1; no firm D call. V was trimmed by 9 bases and J by 1 base, leaving 12 bases between them. Germline V gene sequence: CDR1 ENHRY, CDR2 SYGVKD. The CDR3 has 13 residues. This chain's CDR3 is CAISVAENTEAFF. CDR3 DNA: TGTGCCATTTCAGTGGCGGAGAACACTGAAGCTTTCTTT.

The chain links TRBV25-1 to TRBJ2-1; 14 bases line up with TRBD2. Germline CDR1 is MGHDK and CDR2 is SYGVNS. With 4 bases clipped from V and 7 bases from J, the junction kept 9 bases outside the gene matches. CDR3 length equals 17 residues. The CDR3 coding sequence is TGTGCCAGCAGTGTGGGACTAGCGGGAGAGTCCCTGAATGAGCAGTTCTTC. Its protein product is CASSVGLAGESLNEQFF.

The chain couples TRBV5-1 to TRBJ2-1; 7 positions agree with TRBD2. This CDR3 contains 12 residues. V lost 4 bases to trimming and J lost 8 bases; unmatched junction nucleotides: 3. CDR1 is SGHRS, CDR2 YFSETQ, per germline. CDR3 protein: CASSPGLDEQFF. As DNA, the CDR3 is TGCGCCAGCAGCCCAGGACTAGATGAGCAGTTCTTC.

This clone was detected a few times. The rearrangement joins TRBV5-6 to TRBJ1-1, with D possibly matching TRBD1 (5 bases). Germline CDR1 reads SGHDT; CDR2 reads YYEEEE. The V and J ends lost 7 bases and 9 bases respectively, with 16 bases between them. The CDR3 runs to 12 residues. The CDR3 reads CASSTGYEKAFF. In nucleotides, the CDR3 is TGTGCCAGCTCTACAGGATACGAGAAAGCTTTCTTT.

This clone was seen at least ten times. The same CDR3 arises from other DNA sequences in this sample as well. The chain recombines TRBV15 with TRBJ1-5; D not resolved. Germline V gene data show CDR1 as LNHNV and CDR2 as YYDKDF (reference sequence). The CDR3 runs 13 residues. Trimming shortened V by 1 base and J by 0 bases, and 1 base separated the two germline ends. The CDR3 spells CATSRVSNQPQHF. The CDR3, as DNA: TGTGCCACCAGCAGAGTTAGCAATCAGCCCCAGCATTTT.

This clone has just a few counts. The J gene is TRBJ2-5, the V gene TRBV15, with TRBD1 identical over 7 bases. In germline, CDR1 is LNHNV, CDR2 YYDKDF (reference sequence). Unmatched junction bases numbered 10, after V lost 4 bases and J lost 5 bases. The CDR3 loop spans 15 amino acids. This CDR3 is CATSIPKGAWETQYF. The CDR3 nucleotides read TGTGCCACCAGCATACCGAAGGGGGCTTGGGAGACCCAGTACTTC.

This chain links TRBV7-2 with TRBJ2-5, with 8 bases aligning to TRBD1. V was clipped by 6 bases and J by 2 bases; unmatched bases: 5. CDR1 and CDR2 from the germline V gene are SGHTA and FQGNSA. The CDR3 length is 14 residues. Here the CDR3 reads CASSIDRGQETQYF. The CDR3 region has the DNA TGTGCCAGCAGTATTGACAGGGGTCAAGAGACCCAGTACTTC.

The rearrangement uses TRBV29-1 and TRBJ2-2; 9 positions agree with TRBD2. Germline CDR1 SQVTM, CDR2 ANQGSEA. V shed 7 bases, J shed 5 bases, and the junction held 8 bases outside the gene matches. The CDR3 contains 14 residues. The CDR3 protein is CSARLAGSTGELFF. The CDR3 nucleotides read TGCAGCGCGAGGCTAGCGGGGAGTACCGGGGAGCTGTTTTTT.

V is TRBV18 and J is TRBJ2-4; either TRBD1 or TRBD2 may supply D (6 bases each). The germline V gene has CDR1 KGHSH and CDR2 LQKENI. This CDR3 has 18 amino acids. Between the trimmed V and J ends, which lost 3 bases and 0 bases, there was a span of 18 bases. This CDR3 reads CASSPSRPEGGAKNIQYF. For the CDR3, the DNA is TGTGCCAGCTCACCTTCCCGGCCCGAGGGGGGAGCCAAAAACATTCAGTACTTC.